This T cell receptor (beta chain) originates from a study of shared clonotypes between healthy human individuals. Study-wide background: Used for every donor were three CD4 naive, three CD4 memory, two CD8 naive and one CD8 memory plate. Findings of the study overall: The study found 4.5% to 6% of naive CD4 clonotypes shared across a few donors.

Healthy and HIV-negative, the adult donors had no recent acute infections or vaccinations. With regard to this clone: Antigen unknown.

Every subset's genomic DNA went evenly onto several immunoSEQ plates. Profiling relied on immunoSEQ multiplex PCR, and the TCRdb table lists in-frame clones only, not all of them. Among 2 million to 2.5 million clones, 85% to 95% were seen once, and the ten largest hold 0.3% to 0.4%. The germline V and J ends were trimmed by 3 bases and 5 bases, with 13 bases remaining between them. The CDR3 runs to 14 residues. Per germline, CDR1 MDHEN and CDR2 SYDVKM. The V call is TRBV28, the J call TRBJ1-1; D is uncertain. The clonotype originates from a man aged 18 to 30 in good health. Some clones in this sample may be carry-over from other donors' samples. What was sequenced was naive CD4+ T cells from PBMCs. Subset described: CD45RA+ positively selected. CDR3 nucleotide sequence: TGTGCCAGCAGTTTTCGGGGATCGGGGACTGAAGCTTTCTTT. Amino acid sequence: CASSFRGSGTEAFF.